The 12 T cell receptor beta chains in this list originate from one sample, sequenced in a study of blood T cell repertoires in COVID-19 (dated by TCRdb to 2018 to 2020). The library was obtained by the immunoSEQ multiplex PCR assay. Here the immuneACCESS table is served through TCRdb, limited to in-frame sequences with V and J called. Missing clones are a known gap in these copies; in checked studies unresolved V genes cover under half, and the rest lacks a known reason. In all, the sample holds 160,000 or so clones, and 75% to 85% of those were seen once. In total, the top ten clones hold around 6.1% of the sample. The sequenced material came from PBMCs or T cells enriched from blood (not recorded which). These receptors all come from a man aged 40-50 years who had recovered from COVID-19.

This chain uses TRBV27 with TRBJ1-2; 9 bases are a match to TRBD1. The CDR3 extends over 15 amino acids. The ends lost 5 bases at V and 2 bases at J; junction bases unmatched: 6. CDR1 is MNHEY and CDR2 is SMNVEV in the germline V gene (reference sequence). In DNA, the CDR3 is TGTGCCAGCAGTACCGGACAGGGGAAGAACTATGGCTACACCTTC. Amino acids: CASSTGQGKNYGYTF.

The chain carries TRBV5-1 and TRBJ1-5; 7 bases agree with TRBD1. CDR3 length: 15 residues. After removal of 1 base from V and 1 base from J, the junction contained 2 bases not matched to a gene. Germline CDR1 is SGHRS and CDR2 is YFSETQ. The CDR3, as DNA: TGCGCCAGCAGCTTGACAGGGGAAAGCAATCAGCCCCAGCATTTT. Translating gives CASSLTGESNQPQHF.

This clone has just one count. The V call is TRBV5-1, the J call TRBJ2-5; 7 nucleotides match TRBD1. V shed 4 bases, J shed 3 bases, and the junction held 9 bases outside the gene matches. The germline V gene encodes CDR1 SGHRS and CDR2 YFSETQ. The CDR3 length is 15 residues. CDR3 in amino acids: CASSPGLDREETQYF. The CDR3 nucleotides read TGCGCCAGCAGCCCTGGACTCGACAGGGAAGAGACCCAGTACTTC.

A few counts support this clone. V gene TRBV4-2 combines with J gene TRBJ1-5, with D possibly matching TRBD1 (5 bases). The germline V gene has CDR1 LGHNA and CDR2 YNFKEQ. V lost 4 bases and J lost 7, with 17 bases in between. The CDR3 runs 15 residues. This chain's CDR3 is CASSLARGESQPQHF. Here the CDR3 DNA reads TGTGCCAGCAGCCTAGCCCGGGGGGAGAGCCAGCCCCAGCATTTT.

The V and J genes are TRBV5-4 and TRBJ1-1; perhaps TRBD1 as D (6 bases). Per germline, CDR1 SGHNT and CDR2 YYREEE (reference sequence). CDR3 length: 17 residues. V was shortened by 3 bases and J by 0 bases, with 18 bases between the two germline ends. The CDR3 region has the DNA TGTGCCAGCAGCTCCGCTACGAAACAGGGTGTGAACACTGAAGCTTTCTTT. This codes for CASSSATKQGVNTEAFF.

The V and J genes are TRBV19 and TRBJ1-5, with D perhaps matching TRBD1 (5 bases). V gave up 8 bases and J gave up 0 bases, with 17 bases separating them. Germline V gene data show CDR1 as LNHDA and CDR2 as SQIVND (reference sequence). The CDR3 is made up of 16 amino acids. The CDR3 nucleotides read TGTGCCAGTGGCCGGAGGGGATCTTCTAGCAATCAGCCCCAGCATTTT. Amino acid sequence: CASGRRGSSSNQPQHF.

The CDR3: CASKHSETQYF. The DNA for the CDR3 is TGTGCCAGCAAACACAGCGAGACCCAGTACTTC. The rearrangement links TRBV6-5 to TRBJ2-5; D ambiguous. The V end was cut by 7 bases, the J end by 5 bases, with 8 bases between. The CDR3 sequence is 11 residues long. Germline loops: CDR1 MNHEY, CDR2 SVGAGI.

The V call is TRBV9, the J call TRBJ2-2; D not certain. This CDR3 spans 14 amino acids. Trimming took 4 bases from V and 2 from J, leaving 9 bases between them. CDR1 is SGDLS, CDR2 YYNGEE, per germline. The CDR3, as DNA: TGTGCCAGCAGCCCCGGTCCTAACACCGGGGAGCTGTTTTTT. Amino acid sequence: CASSPGPNTGELFF.

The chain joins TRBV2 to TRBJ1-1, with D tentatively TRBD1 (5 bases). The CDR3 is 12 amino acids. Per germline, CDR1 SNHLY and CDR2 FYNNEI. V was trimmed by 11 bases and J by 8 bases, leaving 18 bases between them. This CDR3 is CALSGGPGEAFF. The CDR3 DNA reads TGTGCCCTATCCGGGGGTCCGGGGGAAGCTTTCTTT.

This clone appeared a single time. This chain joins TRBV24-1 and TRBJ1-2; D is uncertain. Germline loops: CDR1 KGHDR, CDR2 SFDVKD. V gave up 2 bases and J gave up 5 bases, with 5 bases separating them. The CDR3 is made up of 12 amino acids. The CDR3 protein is CATSDSVYGYTF. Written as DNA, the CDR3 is TGTGCCACCAGTGATTCCGTATATGGCTACACCTTC.

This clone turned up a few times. As DNA, the CDR3 is TGCGCCAGCAGCTTGGGCAATGTCGGGAGCGAGCAGTACGTC. Translated: CASSLGNVGSEQYV. The chain uses TRBV5-1 and TRBJ2-7; D is perhaps TRBD2 (6 bases). V was cut by 0 bases and J by 6 bases, with 13 bases left in between. Germline assignment: CDR1 SGHRS and CDR2 YFSETQ. The CDR3 loop spans 14 amino acids.

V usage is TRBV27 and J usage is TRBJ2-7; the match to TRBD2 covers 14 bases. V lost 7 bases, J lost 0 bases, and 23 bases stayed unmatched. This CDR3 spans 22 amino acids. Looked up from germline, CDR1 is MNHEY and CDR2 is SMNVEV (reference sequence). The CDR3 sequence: CASKGSRLAGGRATSSSYEQYF. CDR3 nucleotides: TGTGCCAGCAAAGGGTCTAGACTAGCGGGGGGGCGAGCTACATCGAGCTCCTACGAGCAGTACTTC.